These T cell receptor beta chains were read from a single sample in a study of CD8+ T cells in alopecia areata. Only in-frame clones appear in the TCRdb table, and some are missing; sequencing was by immunoSEQ multiplex PCR. The sample comprises tens of thousands of clones, about 71% of which are singletons, and 15% to 20% rests with the top ten. The starting material was CD8+ T cells sorted from blood, obtained between weeks 43 and 45, from a patient treated with tofacitinib. These receptors were taken from a human donor with alopecia areata. Each CDR3 is given with its conserved first and last residue. The D gene is left open where the match is weak. Where a row states a size, it is once, few, many or the class of an expanded clone; other rows omit it.

v_call,d_call,clone_size,j_call,cdr3_aa,cdr3_nt
TRBV6-6,-,few,TRBJ2-2,CASEQGHTGELFF,TGTGCCAGCGAACAGGGACACACCGGGGAGCTGTTTTTT
TRBV7-8,TRBD1,-,TRBJ2-3,CASSLERGQGTDTQYF,TGTGCCAGCAGCCTCGAGAGGGGACAGGGCACAGATACGCAGTATTTT
TRBV29-1,TRBD1,-,TRBJ2-7,CSVLTGTYEQYF,TGCAGCGTACTGACAGGGACCTACGAGCAGTACTTC
TRBV29-1,-,-,TRBJ1-1,CSVEDPGVRGFSNTEAFF,TGCAGCGTTGAAGATCCGGGTGTAAGGGGATTCTCGAACACTGAAGCTTTCTTT
TRBV5-1,TRBD2,-,TRBJ2-3,CASSLELFLAGSFGTDTQYF,TGCGCCAGCAGCTTGGAATTGTTCCTAGCGGGGTCCTTCGGCACAGATACGCAGTATTTT
TRBV4-3,-,-,TRBJ1-5,CASSQVWSSNQPQHF,TGCGCCAGCAGCCAAGTATGGAGTAGCAATCAGCCCCAGCATTTT
TRBV7-9,-,-,TRBJ2-7,CASSERGNNVYEQYF,TGTGCCAGCAGCGAAAGAGGCAATAACGTCTACGAGCAGTACTTC
TRBV19,-,-,TRBJ2-5,CASSIAGGETQYF,TGTGCCAGTAGTATAGCAGGCGGAGAGACCCAGTACTTC
TRBV5-1,-,-,TRBJ1-1,CASREQGNTEAFF,TGCGCCAGCAGAGAACAGGGGAACACTGAAGCTTTCTTT
TRBV27,-,-,TRBJ2-1,CASSSGGIYNEQFF,TGTGCCAGCAGTTCGGGGGGCATCTACAATGAGCAGTTCTTC
TRBV4-3,-,-,TRBJ1-2,CASSQGVGDGYTF,TGCGCCAGCAGCCAAGGGGTAGGGGATGGCTACACCTTC
TRBV11-2,-,-,TRBJ1-5,CASSPGGTGIQPQHF,TGTGCCAGCAGCCCTGGAGGTACAGGTATTCAGCCCCAGCATTTT
TRBV4-3,-,once,TRBJ1-3,CASSQDSEDTIYF,TGCGCCAGCAGCCAGGACTCCGAGGACACCATATATTTT
TRBV11-2,-,few,TRBJ2-2,CASSFPAEASNTGELFF,TGTGCCAGCAGCTTTCCGGCAGAAGCCTCGAACACCGGGGAGCTGTTTTTT
TRBV7-8,-,-,TRBJ1-1,CASSLARQIMMNTEAFF,TGTGCCAGCAGCTTAGCGCGGCAGATAATGATGAACACTGAAGCTTTCTTT
TRBV29-1,-,-,TRBJ1-2,CSVDVTNGRTF,TGCAGCGTTGACGTAACCAACGGACGCACCTTC
TRBV27,TRBD1,-,TRBJ2-5,CASQTTGGPEETQYF,TGTGCCAGCCAAACAACAGGGGGCCCTGAGGAGACCCAGTACTTC
TRBV10-3,-,-,TRBJ2-3,CAITPHGVTDTQYF,TGTGCCATCACGCCCCATGGTGTCACAGATACGCAGTATTTT
TRBV29-1,-,-,TRBJ1-1,CSVDGGWNTEAFF,TGCAGCGTTGATGGGGGGTGGAACACTGAAGCTTTCTTT
TRBV10-3,-,-,TRBJ1-1,CAISGEPTEAFF,TGTGCCATCTCAGGTGAACCCACTGAAGCTTTCTTT
TRBV13,-,few,TRBJ2-5,CASSPPGSQTQYF,TGTGCCAGCAGCCCCCCCGGGTCCCAGACCCAGTACTTC
TRBV30,TRBD1,-,TRBJ2-1,CAWKGRGSDRGQFF,TGTGCCTGGAAAGGGCGCGGGTCGGACAGGGGGCAGTTCTTC
TRBV2,-,-,TRBJ2-1,CASNTNEQFF,TGTGCCAGCAACACCAATGAGCAGTTCTTC
TRBV7-9,TRBD1,-,TRBJ2-7,CASSLARTGGDYEQYF,TGTGCCAGCAGCTTAGCCAGGACAGGGGGCGACTACGAGCAGTACTTC
TRBV2,TRBD1,-,TRBJ2-5,CASSEARTGRQETQYF,TGTGCCAGCAGTGAAGCTCGGACAGGTCGGCAAGAGACCCAGTACTTC
TRBV7-8,-,-,TRBJ2-7,CASSLGDPSAGEQYF,TGTGCCAGCAGCTTAGGAGATCCCAGTGCTGGCGAGCAGTACTTC
TRBV27,-,-,TRBJ2-2,CASRTGTGELFF,TGTGCCAGCAGAACAGGGACCGGGGAGCTGTTTTTT
TRBV2,TRBD1,-,TRBJ2-7,CASIGTGAYEQYF,TGTGCCAGCATCGGGACAGGGGCCTACGAGCAGTACTTC
TRBV14,-,-,TRBJ1-2,CASSLIRGSNYGYTF,TGTGCCAGCAGCCTTATACGGGGTTCTAACTATGGCTACACCTTC
TRBV6-5,TRBD1,-,TRBJ2-1,CASSGGQGPYNEQFF,TGTGCCAGCAGCGGAGGACAGGGGCCTTACAATGAGCAGTTCTTC
TRBV11-2,TRBD2,-,TRBJ2-7,CARRPPGGGYEQYF,TGTGCCCGCAGGCCTCCGGGCGGGGGGTACGAGCAGTACTTC
TRBV29-1,TRBD2,few,TRBJ2-3,CSVMDSGTTSTDTQYF,TGCAGCGTTATGGACTCCGGGACTACAAGCACAGATACGCAGTATTTT
TRBV20-1,-,-,TRBJ1-4,CSARDLEGLFF,TGCAGTGCTAGAGATCTTGAGGGGCTGTTTTTT
TRBV9,TRBD2,-,TRBJ2-7,CASSSSGEADYEQYF,TGTGCCAGCAGCTCCAGCGGGGAGGCCGACTACGAGCAGTACTTC
TRBV9,-,-,TRBJ1-4,CASSVAPVGDKNEKLFF,TGTGCCAGCAGCGTAGCGCCGGTGGGGGATAAAAATGAAAAACTGTTTTTT
TRBV2,TRBD2,-,TRBJ2-3,CASSVGLAGGTDTQYF,TGTGCCAGCAGTGTTGGACTAGCGGGGGGAACAGATACGCAGTATTTT
TRBV29-1,TRBD2,few,TRBJ2-2,CSGTSGGDGELFF,TGCAGCGGGACTAGCGGGGGGGACGGGGAGCTGTTTTTT
TRBV4-2,-,-,TRBJ2-7,CASSQGLGPLF,TGTGCCAGCAGCCAAGGTCTAGGACCCCTTTTC
TRBV7-6,-,-,TRBJ2-3,CASSFTLGERADTQYF,TGTGCCAGCAGCTTTACCCTCGGCGAGCGGGCAGATACGCAGTATTTT
TRBV30,-,once,TRBJ2-7,CAWSGFGELSYEQYF,TGTGCCTGGAGCGGTTTTGGGGAACTCTCCTACGAGCAGTACTTC
TRBV4-3,-,-,TRBJ1-1,CASSQDRSNTEAFF,TGCGCCAGCAGCCAAGATCGATCGAACACTGAAGCTTTCTTT
TRBV6-6,-,-,TRBJ1-1,CASSYGNSEAFF,TGTGCCAGCAGTTACGGGAACAGTGAAGCTTTCTTT
TRBV7-9,-,-,TRBJ2-1,CASSLVSLNEQFF,TGTGCCAGCAGCTTAGTTTCTCTCAATGAGCAGTTCTTC
TRBV19,-,-,TRBJ1-1,CASGPINTEAFF,TGTGCCAGTGGCCCTATCAACACTGAAGCTTTCTTT
TRBV11-2,-,-,TRBJ2-1,CAGEDSYNEQFF,TGTGCAGGAGAAGACTCCTACAATGAGCAGTTCTTC
TRBV27,TRBD1,once,TRBJ1-6,CASSLGTGGEYNSPLHF,TGTGCCAGCAGTTTAGGGACAGGGGGCGAGTATAATTCACCCCTCCACTTT